This TCR beta chain was identified in a study of blood T cell repertoires in COVID-19. Background on the study: Whether acute or convalescent, the COVID-19 samples came from the United States, Italy and Spain.

The participants were between roughly 18 and 90 years old and came from about two dozen US areas. Participants were placed into cohorts based on the clinical history they reported. Authors' methods: Reference gene primer amplification gave nucleated cell count estimates. The data were produced by immunoSEQ multiplex PCR, yet TCRdb's version contains in-frame clones alone and is incomplete. D and trimming come from the DNA, and the V and J calls and clone size come from that table. The table includes under 300,000 clones, just over 90% detected once. The germline gives CDR1 SGDLS, CDR2 YYNGEE. V trimming: 3 bases; J trimming: 6 bases; junction bases outside the gene matches: 6. This CDR3 contains 15 residues.

Input material: PBMCs or T cells enriched from blood (not recorded which). The chain carries TRBV9 and TRBJ2-1; 10 nucleotides match TRBD1. This sequence originates from a woman aged 18-29 years who had recovered from COVID-19. In nucleotides, the CDR3 is TGTGCCAGCAGCGCGTCCGGGACAGGGGTCAATGAGCAGTTCTTC. Residues: CASSASGTGVNEQFF.